This T cell receptor (beta chain) was captured in a study of T cell repertoires in cytomegalovirus infection. MiXCR, run by TCRdb on the reads, gives a single entry per CDR3 protein. Of hundreds of thousands of distinct CDR3 sequences detected, approximately 24% appear once; the ten largest clones hold 15% to 20%. Study-wide points: There were HLA-C-restricted CMV-specific TCR beta clonotypes dominating the ex vivo response. Cumulative frequency (of public TCR beta family members) identified carriers of CMV plus the relevant HLA.

Trimming removed 1 base at V and 1 base at J, with 8 bases between. Per germline, CDR1 SGHVS and CDR2 FQNEAQ. The CDR3 has 15 amino acids. This clonotype was found many times. Its antigen is unknown. This clonotype originated in a human donor in good health (CMV status not recorded). Some clones in this sample may be carry-over from other donors' samples. The chain recombines TRBV7-8 with TRBJ2-1, with D possibly being TRBD2 (5 bases). Sample: CD8+ T cells from PBMCs. The CDR3 sequence: CASSLGGKSYNEQFF. CDR3 coding DNA: TGTGCCAGCAGCTTAGGAGGGAAATCCTACAATGAGCAGTTCTTC.